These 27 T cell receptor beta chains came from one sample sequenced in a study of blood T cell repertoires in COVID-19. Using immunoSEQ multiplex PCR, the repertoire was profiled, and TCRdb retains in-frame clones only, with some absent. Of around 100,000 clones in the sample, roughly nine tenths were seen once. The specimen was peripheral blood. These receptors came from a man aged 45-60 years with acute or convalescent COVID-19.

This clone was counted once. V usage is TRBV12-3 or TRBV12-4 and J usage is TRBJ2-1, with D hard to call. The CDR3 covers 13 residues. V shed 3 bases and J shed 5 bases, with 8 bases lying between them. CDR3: CASSLAGNNEQFF. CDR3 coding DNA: TGTGCCAGCAGTTTGGCAGGCAACAATGAGCAGTTCTTC.

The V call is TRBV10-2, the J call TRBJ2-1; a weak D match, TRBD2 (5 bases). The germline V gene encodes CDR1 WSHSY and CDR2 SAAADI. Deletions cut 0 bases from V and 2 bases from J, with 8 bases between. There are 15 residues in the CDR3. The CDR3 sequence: CASSESLATYNEQFF. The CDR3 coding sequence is TGCGCCAGCAGTGAGTCATTAGCGACCTACAATGAGCAGTTCTTC.

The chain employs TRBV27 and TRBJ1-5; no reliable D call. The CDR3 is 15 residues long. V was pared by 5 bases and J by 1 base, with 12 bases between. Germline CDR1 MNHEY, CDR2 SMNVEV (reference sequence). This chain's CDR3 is CASSREAGSNQPQHF. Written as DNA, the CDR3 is TGTGCCAGCAGTAGAGAGGCGGGGAGCAATCAGCCCCAGCATTTT.

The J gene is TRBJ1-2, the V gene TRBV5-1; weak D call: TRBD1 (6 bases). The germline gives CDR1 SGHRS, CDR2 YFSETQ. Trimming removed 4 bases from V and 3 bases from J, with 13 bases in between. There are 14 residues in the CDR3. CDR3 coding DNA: TGCGCCAGCAGCCTCAGGGGTGGGGACTATGGCTACACCTTC. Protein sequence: CASSLRGGDYGYTF.

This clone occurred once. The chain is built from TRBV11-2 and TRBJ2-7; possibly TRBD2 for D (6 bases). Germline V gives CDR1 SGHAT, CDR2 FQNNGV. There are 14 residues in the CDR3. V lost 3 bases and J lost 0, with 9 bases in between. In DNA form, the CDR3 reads TGTGCCAGCAGCTTTGTGCGGGACTCCTACGAGCAGTACTTC. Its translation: CASSFVRDSYEQYF.

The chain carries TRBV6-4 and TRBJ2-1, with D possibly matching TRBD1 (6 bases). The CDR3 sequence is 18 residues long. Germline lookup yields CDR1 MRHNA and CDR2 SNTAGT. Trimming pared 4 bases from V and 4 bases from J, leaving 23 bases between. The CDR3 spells CASSAGAGFTRRYNEQFF. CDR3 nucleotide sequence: TGTGCCAGCAGTGCAGGGGCCGGCTTCACTCGCAGGTACAATGAGCAGTTCTTC.

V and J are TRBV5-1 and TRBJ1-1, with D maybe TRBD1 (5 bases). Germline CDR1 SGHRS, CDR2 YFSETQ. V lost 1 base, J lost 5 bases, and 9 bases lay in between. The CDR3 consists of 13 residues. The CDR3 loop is CASSLMGGTEAFF. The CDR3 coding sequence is TGCGCCAGCAGCTTGATGGGGGGGACTGAAGCTTTCTTT.

CDR3 DNA: TGTGCCAGCAGCCAAGATCCCGGTCCGACAGGGGGAGAGACCCAGTACTTC. Translation gives CASSQDPGPTGGETQYF. The rearrangement joins TRBV3-1 (or the pseudogene TRBV3-2) to TRBJ2-5; 9 positions match TRBD1. CDR1 and CDR2 (germline): LGHDT, YNNKEL (reference sequence). This CDR3 is 17 amino acids long. V lost 0 bases and J lost 4; bases outside the gene matches: 9.

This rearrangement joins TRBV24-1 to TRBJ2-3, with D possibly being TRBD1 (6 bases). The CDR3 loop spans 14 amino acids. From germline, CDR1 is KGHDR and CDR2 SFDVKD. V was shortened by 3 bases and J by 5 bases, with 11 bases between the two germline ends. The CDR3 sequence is CATSDRQQGDTQYF. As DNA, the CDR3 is TGTGCCACCAGTGATCGCCAACAGGGAGATACGCAGTATTTT.

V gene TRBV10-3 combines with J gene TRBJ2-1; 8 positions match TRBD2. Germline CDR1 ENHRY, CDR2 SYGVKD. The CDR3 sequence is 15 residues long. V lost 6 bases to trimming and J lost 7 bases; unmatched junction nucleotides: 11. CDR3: CAISNRAGAGNEQFF. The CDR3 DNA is TGTGCCATCAGCAATAGAGCGGGAGCGGGAAATGAGCAGTTCTTC.

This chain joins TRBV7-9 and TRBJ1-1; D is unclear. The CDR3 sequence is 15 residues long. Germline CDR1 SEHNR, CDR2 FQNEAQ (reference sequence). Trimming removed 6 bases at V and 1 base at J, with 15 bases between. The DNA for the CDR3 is TGTGCCAGCAGACCGGCACAGTCAGGGAACACTGAAGCTTTCTTT. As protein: CASRPAQSGNTEAFF.

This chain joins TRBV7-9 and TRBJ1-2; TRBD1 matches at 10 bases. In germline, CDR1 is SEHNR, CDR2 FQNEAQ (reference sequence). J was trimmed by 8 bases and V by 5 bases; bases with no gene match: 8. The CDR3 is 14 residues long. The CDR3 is CASSNRDRGSGYTF. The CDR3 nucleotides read TGTGCCAGCAGCAACCGGGACAGGGGAAGCGGCTACACCTTC. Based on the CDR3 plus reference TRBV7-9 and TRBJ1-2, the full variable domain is DTGVSQNPRHKITKRGQNVTFRCDPISEHNRLYWYRQTLGQGPEFLTYFQNEAQLEKSRLLSDRFSAERPKGSFSTLEIQRTEQGDSAMYLCASSNRDRGSGYTFGSGTRLTVV.

For the CDR3, the DNA is TGTGCCAGCAGTCCCAACCCGCGAGAGCAGTTCTTC. Protein product: CASSPNPREQFF. This rearrangement joins TRBV2 to TRBJ2-1; no definite D call. Germline CDR1 reads SNHLY; CDR2 reads FYNNEI. The V end was cut by 5 bases, the J end by 10 bases, with 12 bases between. There are 12 residues in the CDR3.

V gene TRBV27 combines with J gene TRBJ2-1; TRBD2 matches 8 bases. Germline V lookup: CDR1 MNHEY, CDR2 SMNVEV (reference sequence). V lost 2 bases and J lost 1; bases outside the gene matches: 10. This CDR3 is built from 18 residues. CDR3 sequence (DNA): TGTGCCAGCAGTTTAGTCGGGTTAGCGGGATGGTCCTACAATGAGCAGTTCTTC. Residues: CASSLVGLAGWSYNEQFF.

The DNA for the CDR3 is TGCGCCAGCAGCCAATATATCCGGGCTGCGGGGTACAATGAGCAGTTCTTC. Translating it yields CASSQYIRAAGYNEQFF. The gene calls are TRBV4-1 and TRBJ2-1; a possible D gene is TRBD2 (6 bases). Germline V lookup: CDR1 MGHRA, CDR2 YSYEKL. Trimming shortened V by 2 bases and J by 4 bases, and 18 bases separated the two germline ends. The CDR3 covers 17 residues.

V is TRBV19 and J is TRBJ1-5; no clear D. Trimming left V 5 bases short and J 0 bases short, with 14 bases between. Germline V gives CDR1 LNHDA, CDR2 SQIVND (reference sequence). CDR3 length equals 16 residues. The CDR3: CASSGGLGSSNQPQHF. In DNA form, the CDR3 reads TGTGCCAGTAGTGGAGGACTAGGGAGTAGCAATCAGCCCCAGCATTTT.

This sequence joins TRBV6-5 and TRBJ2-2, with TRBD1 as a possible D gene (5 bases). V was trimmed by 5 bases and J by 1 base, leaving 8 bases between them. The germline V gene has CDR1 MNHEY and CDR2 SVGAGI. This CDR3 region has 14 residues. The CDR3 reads CASSLDRNTGELFF. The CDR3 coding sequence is TGTGCCAGCAGTCTAGACAGGAACACCGGGGAGCTGTTTTTT.

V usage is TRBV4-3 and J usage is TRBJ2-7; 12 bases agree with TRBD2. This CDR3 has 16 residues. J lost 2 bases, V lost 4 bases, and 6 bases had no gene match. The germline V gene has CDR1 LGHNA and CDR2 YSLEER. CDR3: CASSLWTSGTPYEQYF. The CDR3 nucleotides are TGCGCCAGCAGCCTCTGGACTAGCGGGACCCCCTACGAGCAGTACTTC.

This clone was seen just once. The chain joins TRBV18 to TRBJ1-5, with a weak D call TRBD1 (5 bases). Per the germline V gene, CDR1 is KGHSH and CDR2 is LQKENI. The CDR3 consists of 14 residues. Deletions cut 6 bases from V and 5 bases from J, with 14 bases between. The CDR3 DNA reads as TGTGCCAGCTCCGCCACAGGAGTAGATCAGCCCCAGCATTTT. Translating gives CASSATGVDQPQHF.

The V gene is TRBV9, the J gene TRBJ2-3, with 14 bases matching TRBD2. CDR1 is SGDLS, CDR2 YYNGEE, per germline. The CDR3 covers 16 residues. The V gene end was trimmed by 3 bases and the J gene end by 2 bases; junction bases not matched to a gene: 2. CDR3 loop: CASSEGLAGVTDTQYF. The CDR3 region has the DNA TGTGCCAGCAGCGAGGGACTAGCGGGAGTCACAGATACGCAGTATTTT.

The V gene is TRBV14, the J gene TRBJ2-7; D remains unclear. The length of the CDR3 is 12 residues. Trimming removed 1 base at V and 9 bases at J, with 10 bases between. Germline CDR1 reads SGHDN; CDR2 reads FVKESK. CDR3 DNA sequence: TGTGCCAGCAGCCAAGGAGGCGGCCGGCAGTACTTC. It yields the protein CASSQGGGRQYF.

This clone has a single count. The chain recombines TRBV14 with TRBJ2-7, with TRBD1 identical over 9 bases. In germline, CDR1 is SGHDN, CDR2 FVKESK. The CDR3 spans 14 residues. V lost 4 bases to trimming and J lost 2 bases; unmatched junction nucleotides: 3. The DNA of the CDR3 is TGTGCCAGCAGCCCGCGACAGGGGGCCTACGAGCAGTACTTC. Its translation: CASSPRQGAYEQYF.

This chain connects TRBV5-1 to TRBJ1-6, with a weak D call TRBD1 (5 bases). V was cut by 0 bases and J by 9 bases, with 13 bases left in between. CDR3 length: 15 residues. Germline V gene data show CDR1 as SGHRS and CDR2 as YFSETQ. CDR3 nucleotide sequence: TGCGCCAGCAGCTTGGCGGCAGGGCAGGGTTCACCCCTCCACTTT. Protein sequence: CASSLAAGQGSPLHF.

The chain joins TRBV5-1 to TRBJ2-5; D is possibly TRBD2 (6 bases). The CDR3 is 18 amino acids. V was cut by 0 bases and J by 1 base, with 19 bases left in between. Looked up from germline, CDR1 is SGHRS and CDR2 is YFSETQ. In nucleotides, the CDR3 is TGCGCCAGCAGCTTGGCCGAAAAACGGGGAGGCCTCCAAGAGACCCAGTACTTC. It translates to CASSLAEKRGGLQETQYF.

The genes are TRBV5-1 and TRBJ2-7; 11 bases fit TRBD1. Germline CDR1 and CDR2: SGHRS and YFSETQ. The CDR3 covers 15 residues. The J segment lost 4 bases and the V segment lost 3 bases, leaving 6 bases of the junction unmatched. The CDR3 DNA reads TGCGCCAGCAGCTCTGGGACAGGGGGAGGATACGAGCAGTACTTC. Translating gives CASSSGTGGGYEQYF.

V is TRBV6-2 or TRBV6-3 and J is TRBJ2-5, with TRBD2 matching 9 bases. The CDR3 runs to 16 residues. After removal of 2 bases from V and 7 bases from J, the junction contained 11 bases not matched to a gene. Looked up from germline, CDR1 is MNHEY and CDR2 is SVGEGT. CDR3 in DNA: TGTGCCAGCAGTTACGCGTTAGCGGGAGTAACGTGGACCCAGTACTTC. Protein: CASSYALAGVTWTQYF.

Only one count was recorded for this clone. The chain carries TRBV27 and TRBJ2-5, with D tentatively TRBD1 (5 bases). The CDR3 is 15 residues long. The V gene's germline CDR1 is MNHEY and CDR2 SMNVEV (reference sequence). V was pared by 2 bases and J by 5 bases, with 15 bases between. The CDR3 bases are TGTGCCAGCAGTTTAGGAGCAGGGTTGGGGGAGACCCAGTACTTC. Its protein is CASSLGAGLGETQYF.